This T cell receptor beta chain originates from a study of blood T cell repertoires in COVID-19. Some clones are missing from TCRdb's copy, which holds only in-frame ones; the method was immunoSEQ multiplex PCR. The data show a few hundred thousand clones, 88% seen once. The ends were cut back, 11 bases at V and 0 bases at J, with 8 bases in the middle. This CDR3 spans 12 amino acids. The chain carries TRBV12-3 or TRBV12-4 and TRBJ1-3; no clear D gene. Sequencing input: peripheral blood. This TCR derives from a man of 80 years or more with acute or convalescent COVID-19. The CDR3 protein is CAGRSSGNTIYF. The CDR3 DNA is TGTGCCGGAAGGAGCTCTGGAAACACCATATATTTT.